This TCR beta chain was recorded in a study of prognosis after radiotherapy for stage I lung cancer. Study context: The patients included around 13 who had newly diagnosed primary stage I lung tumors, along with about 5 others who had oligometastatic NSCLC after their primary tumor had been surgically resected. No patient was treated with concurrent therapy while undergoing stereotactic body radiotherapy. Study conclusions and caveats: Determination of whether the expanded TCR clones were tumor-specific was not performed.

The V and J ends lost 4 bases and 2 bases respectively, with 6 bases between them. The CDR3 consists of 12 residues. By its share, this clonotype is medium-sized. Its antigen is not identified. From genomic DNA, two-round multiplex PCR was used to amplify TCR beta CDR3. Every TRBV and TRBJ gene had its own specific primer in first-round PCR. MiXCR was run by TCRdb on the multiplex PCR reads, yielding one entry per CDR3 protein. The data show under 25,000 distinct CDR3 sequences, about 50% seen once. The sample here was PBMCs, taken before or after stereotactic body radiation therapy (not recorded which). The TCR originated in a donor aged 50 or older with non-small cell lung cancer. The rearrangement links TRBV12-3 or TRBV12-4 to TRBJ2-7, with D uncertain. The CDR3 sequence: CASSYSTYEQYF. CDR3 DNA sequence: TGTGCCAGCAGTTACTCGACCTACGAGCAGTACTTC.